This T cell receptor (beta chain) was obtained from a study of shared clonotypes between healthy human individuals. Across several immunoSEQ plates, the genomic DNA of each subset was split evenly. In the authors' methods: Filtering differed because ImmunoSEQ produced junction-only sequences that carried no quality scores. Profiled with immunoSEQ multiplex PCR; TCRdb holds only in-frame clones, not every one. That table gives V, J and clone size, and the DNA gave D and trimming. The sample includes about 2.3 million clones, roughly 92% seen only once; the top ten take 0.37%. This CDR3 has 18 residues. The J segment lost 2 bases and the V segment lost 5 bases, leaving 13 bases of the junction unmatched. The germline V gene encodes CDR1 LNHDA and CDR2 SQIVND (reference sequence). Investigators divided CD4+ cells into CD45RA+ naive and CD45RA-negative memory subsets.

This rearrangement joins TRBV19 to TRBJ1-5, with 9 positions matching TRBD1. Sequences were obtained from naive CD4+ T cells from PBMCs. Subset defined: CD45RA+ positively selected. The TCR sequence derives from a man in his late teens or twenties in good health. Some clones in this sample may be carry-over from other donors' samples. This CDR3 is CASSSPAFRQGGNQPQHF. The CDR3 bases are TGTGCCAGTAGTTCCCCGGCCTTCCGACAGGGGGGCAATCAGCCCCAGCATTTT.